The sequence of this T cell receptor (beta chain) was determined in a study of graft-versus-host responses after intestinal transplantation. Background on the study: For about three years after anti-thymocyte globulin induction, all recipients took tacrolimus and steroids. Study-wide results and limits: The presence of high graft-versus-host to host-versus-graft clonal ratios in allografts characterized patients with graft-donor T cell macrochimerism. GvH clones detected in recipient marrow included some appearing first in ileum or blood.

In its sample, this clone was seen a few times. Its antigen remains unknown. TCRdb keeps only in-frame clones here, not all; method: immunoSEQ multiplex PCR. The sample shows around 100,000 clones, 91% of them seen only once. Germline V gives CDR1 MGHRA, CDR2 YSYEKL. The CDR3 sequence is 14 residues long. V lost 2 bases and J lost 4; bases outside the gene matches: 2. This chain joins TRBV4-1 and TRBJ1-5, with 7 positions matching TRBD1. The sequence was obtained from a human donor who was the organ donor for an intestinal transplant. Sequences were derived from unstimulated CD4+ T cells sorted from spleen or lymph node cells, sampled before transplant. The CDR3 nucleotides read TGCGCCAGCAGCCAATCAGGGGGTAATCAGCCCCAGCATTTT. It is translated as CASSQSGGNQPQHF.